The 7 T cell receptor beta chains presented below share a single source sample, sequenced in a study of regulatory and conventional T cells in RAG deficiency. Repertoires were generated with immunoSEQ multiplex PCR, while TCRdb's copy carries only in-frame clones and drops some. The table lists 20,000 to 25,000 clones, about 92% of them singletons, with less than 0.95% in the top ten. Genomic DNA came from blood conventional CD4+ T cells gated CD25-low CD127-high. The same data also went into a second study, on regulatory T cells. That study adds: Primers: 52 TRBV forward and 13 TRBJ reverse.

Sequenced sample: CD4+ T cells sorted from blood. The receptors here all came from a human donor in good health.

The chain's CDR3 is CASSRDLRQAYEQYF. The DNA of the CDR3 is TGTGCCAGCAGCAGAGACCTCCGACAGGCCTACGAGCAGTACTTC. The chain joins TRBV9 to TRBJ2-7; D may be TRBD1 (6 bases). CDR1 and CDR2 from the germline V gene are SGDLS and YYNGEE. The V and J ends lost 4 bases and 2 bases respectively, with 16 bases between them. The CDR3 covers 15 residues.

The rearrangement joins TRBV9 to TRBJ2-1; 8 bases fit TRBD1. Germline V lookup: CDR1 SGDLS, CDR2 YYNGEE. The CDR3 contains 16 residues. Trimming took 0 bases from V and 4 from J; bases not matched to a gene: 6. For the CDR3, the DNA is TGTGCCAGCAGCGTAGTGACAGGGGATGGGTACAATGAGCAGTTCTTC. Translation gives CASSVVTGDGYNEQFF. Supplemented by reference TRBV9 and TRBJ2-1, the full variable domain reads DSGVTQTPKHLITATGQRVTLRCSPRSGDLSVYWYQQSLDQGLQFLIQYYNGEERAKGNILERFSAQQFPDLHSELNLSSLELGDSALYFCASSVVTGDGYNEQFFGPGTRLTVL.

This clone was detected only once. The rearrangement uses TRBV4-2 and TRBJ1-4, with TRBD1 matching over 9 bases. CDR1 and CDR2 (germline): LGHNA, YNFKEQ. Trimming at V came to 0 bases and at J to 11 bases, leaving 7 bases not matched to a gene. The CDR3 sequence is 15 residues long. In nucleotides, the CDR3 is TGTGCCAGCAGCCAAGAGAACAGGGGGCAAGGGAAACTGTTTTTT. Translation gives CASSQENRGQGKLFF.

The chain links TRBV10-1 to TRBJ2-5, with 11 positions matching TRBD2. Per the germline V gene, CDR1 is WNHNN and CDR2 is SYGVQD (reference sequence). The V segment lost 6 bases and the J segment 1 base; nucleotides outside the gene matches: 10. The CDR3 sequence is 17 residues long. In nucleotides, the CDR3 is TGCGCCAGCAGCGAAGGACTACTAGCGGGGGTCCAAGAGACCCAGTACTTC. It yields the protein CASSEGLLAGVQETQYF.

CDR3 nucleotide sequence: TGTGCCCTACAGGTAAGAGGCGAGCAGTACTTC. Translated: CALQVRGEQYF. The chain joins TRBV30 to TRBJ2-7; TRBD1 is a possible D gene (5 bases). Germline values: CDR1 GTSNPN, CDR2 SVGIG (reference sequence). V lost 8 bases and J lost 6, with 14 bases in between. CDR3 size: 11 residues.

CDR3 DNA sequence: TGTGCCAGCAGCGGCCAGGGGAGTGAGCAGTTCTTC. Encoded protein: CASSGQGSEQFF. The chain joins TRBV2 to TRBJ2-1, with D tentatively TRBD1 (6 bases). Germline lookup yields CDR1 SNHLY and CDR2 FYNNEI. V lost 6 bases and J 9 bases, leaving 12 bases between the germline ends. The CDR3 loop spans 12 amino acids.

The rearrangement uses TRBV4-2 and TRBJ1-2, with D possibly matching TRBD1 (6 bases). Trimming pared 4 bases from V and 2 bases from J, leaving 11 bases between. From germline, CDR1 is LGHNA and CDR2 YNFKEQ. This CDR3 comprises 14 residues. The CDR3 bases are TGTGCCAGCAGCCCCGGGACAAGGAACTATGGCTACACCTTC. This sequence encodes CASSPGTRNYGYTF.